The rows below give T cell receptor beta chains drawn from one sample of a study of CD4 T cells in relation to SARS-CoV-2 and coronaviruses. Here immunoSEQ multiplex PCR was the method, and the copy in TCRdb shows in-frame clones only, minus some. This table holds some 29,000 clones, 75% to 80% found once. Antigens for these TCRs are unknown. Sequenced sample: CD4+ T cells from PBMCs, cultured in vitro. These receptors were taken from a human donor in good health. Both conserved end residues are part of each CDR3. A D gene is named only where the DNA matches it firmly. Clone size is given for some rows only: seen once, a few or many times, or a class if the clone is expanded.

clone_size j_call d_call v_call cdr3_nt cdr3_aa
. TRBJ1-1 . TRBV5-4 TGTGCCAGCAGGGAAGGGACTGAAGCTTTCTTT CASREGTEAFF
. TRBJ2-7 . TRBV7-2 TGTGCCAGCAGCGTACGCCGGGGCCTCTCCTACGAGCAGTACTTC CASSVRRGLSYEQYF
once TRBJ2-3 TRBD2 TRBV5-1 TGCGCCAGCAGCGCGACTAGCCTCAGCACAGATACGCAGTATTTT CASSATSLSTDTQYF
once TRBJ2-2 . TRBV6-5 TGTGCCAGCAGTTACTTAAGGGTTGACGGCACCGGGGAGCTGTTTTTT CASSYLRVDGTGELFF
. TRBJ1-5 . TRBV6-5 TGTGCCAGCAGTTACGACAGCAATCAGCCCCAGCATTTT CASSYDSNQPQHF
. TRBJ2-5 TRBD1 TRBV7-2 TGTGCCAGCAGCTCTAGTCCGGGACAGCAAGAGACCCAGTACTTC CASSSSPGQQETQYF
. TRBJ2-5 TRBD2 TRBV11-2 TGTGCCAGCAGCCCGACGGCAGCGGGAGTCGGGGAGACCCAGTACTTC CASSPTAAGVGETQYF
. TRBJ2-7 . TRBV14 TGTGCCAGCAGCCAAGATGGCAGCCTCTCCACCTACGAGCAGTACTTC CASSQDGSLSTYEQYF
. TRBJ2-7 . TRBV2 TGTGCCAGCAGTGCCGCCTACGAGCAGTACTTC CASSAAYEQYF
. TRBJ2-3 TRBD2 TRBV7-2 TGTGCCAGCAGCTTTAGCGGGGGTTTTACGATTAGCACAGATACGCAGTATTTT CASSFSGGFTISTDTQYF
. TRBJ2-7 TRBD2 TRBV5-1 TGCGCCAGCCGGCGGGACACCGGGACTAGCGGGAGGATGACCTACGAGCAGTACTTC CASRRDTGTSGRMTYEQYF
. TRBJ2-1 TRBD2 TRBV11-2 TGTGCCAGCAGCTTATCGGGCGGGACTATTTATGGGAATGAGCAGTTCTTC CASSLSGGTIYGNEQFF
. TRBJ1-6 TRBD1 TRBV6-5 TGTGCCAGCTTTAAGGGACAGGATAATTCACCCCTCCACTTT CASFKGQDNSPLHF
. TRBJ1-2 . TRBV18 TGTGCCAGCTCACTGGGCAGGACCGAAGGAGGCTACACCTTC CASSLGRTEGGYTF
few TRBJ1-2 . TRBV5-6 TGTGCCAGCAGCTTCACTGGGCAGAACTATGGCTACACCTTC CASSFTGQNYGYTF
once TRBJ2-3 TRBD2 TRBV29-1 TGCAGCGTGAATCTAGCGGGAGGGAACCCAGATACGCAGTATTTT CSVNLAGGNPDTQYF
. TRBJ2-2 . TRBV7-7 TGTGCCAGCAGCCCCGTTCTAACCGGGGAGCTGTTTTTT CASSPVLTGELFF
. TRBJ2-3 . TRBV7-2 TGTGCCAGCAGCTTCCAAGATGGGGGCCGTCTCACAGATACGCAGTATTTT CASSFQDGGRLTDTQYF
. TRBJ1-2 . TRBV5-1 TGCGCCAGCAGCTCGGAGTCCCGAGGAGCTACCCAGAAAGTCTATGGCTACACCTTC CASSSESRGATQKVYGYTF
once TRBJ2-2 TRBD2 TRBV7-9 TGTGCCAGCAGCCCTGGAGCGGGGGGGCAAACCGGGGAGCTGTTTTTT CASSPGAGGQTGELFF
once TRBJ1-3 . TRBV7-2 TGTGCCAGTTCAGGGCACCTGCCCTCTGGAAACACCATATATTTT CASSGHLPSGNTIYF
few TRBJ2-7 . TRBV3-1/TRBV3-2 TGTGCCAGCAGCCAAGAAGCGACTGTATCCTACGAGCAGTACTTC CASSQEATVSYEQYF